Given below is one TCR beta chain in context. The data belong to a study of blood T cell repertoires in COVID-19. Study-level background: Sample material is recorded as cDNA or gDNA derived from T cells, B-cell-depleted T cells, or PBMCs.

In the original workflow: Estimation of nucleated cell counts was performed using reference gene primer amplification. The repertoire was sequenced with immunoSEQ multiplex PCR; TCRdb's copy has only in-frame clones and lacks some. The D gene and trimming were derived from the DNA, and the V and J assignments and clone size from that table. Here the sample spans 80,000 or so clones, 85% being singletons. The Seattle site enrolled patients during active infection and followed them longitudinally. The germline gives CDR1 MNHEY, CDR2 SVGAGI. The V segment lost 2 bases and the J segment 4 bases; nucleotides outside the gene matches: 4. The length of the CDR3 is 15 residues.

The clonotype originates from a man aged 50-59 years with COVID-19, enrolled during active disease. This chain joins TRBV6-5 and TRBJ2-3; 9 nucleotides agree with TRBD2. Sequencing used peripheral blood. CDR3 loop: CASSYDSGSPDTQYF. In nucleotides, the CDR3 is TGTGCCAGCAGTTACGATAGCGGGAGCCCAGATACGCAGTATTTT.